What follows is one TCR beta chain and its context. Its antigen is undetermined. There are 14 residues in the CDR3. Trimming removed 2 bases from V and 6 bases from J, with 15 bases in between. CDR1 and CDR2 (germline): GTSNPN, SVGIG (reference sequence). TCRdb's table, derived via immunoSEQ multiplex PCR, lists solely in-frame clones and lacks some. The sample has about 350,000 clones, around 90% seen once; the top ten hold approximately 1.2%. The data belong to a study of cytomegalovirus exposure and HLA in healthy donors. Study overall: The same platform as the roughly 700 first-cohort repertoires was used for the 100 to 150 validation repertoires, a later analysis reported. General study results and limits: Most TCR sequences were rare, but some public TCRs occurred in many donors. Reportedly, cytomegalovirus status was diagnosed with high sensitivity and specificity. Cytomegalovirus association was assigned to 170 or so TCR beta chains.

The V gene is TRBV30, the J gene TRBJ2-3; D is uncertain. Specimen: PBMCs. The sequence came from a woman aged 25 to 39 in good health and CMV-seropositive. The CDR3 here is CAWSPTGAGDTQYF. The CDR3 DNA sequence: TGTGCCTGGAGTCCCACTGGAGCCGGGGATACGCAGTATTTT. Variable domain in full (rest from reference TRBV30 and TRBJ2-3): SQTIHQWPATLVQPVGSPLSLECTVEGTSNPNLYWYRQAAGRGLQLLFYSVGIGQISSEVPQNLSASRPQDRQFILSSKKLLLSDSGFYLCAWSPTGAGDTQYFGPGTRLTVL.